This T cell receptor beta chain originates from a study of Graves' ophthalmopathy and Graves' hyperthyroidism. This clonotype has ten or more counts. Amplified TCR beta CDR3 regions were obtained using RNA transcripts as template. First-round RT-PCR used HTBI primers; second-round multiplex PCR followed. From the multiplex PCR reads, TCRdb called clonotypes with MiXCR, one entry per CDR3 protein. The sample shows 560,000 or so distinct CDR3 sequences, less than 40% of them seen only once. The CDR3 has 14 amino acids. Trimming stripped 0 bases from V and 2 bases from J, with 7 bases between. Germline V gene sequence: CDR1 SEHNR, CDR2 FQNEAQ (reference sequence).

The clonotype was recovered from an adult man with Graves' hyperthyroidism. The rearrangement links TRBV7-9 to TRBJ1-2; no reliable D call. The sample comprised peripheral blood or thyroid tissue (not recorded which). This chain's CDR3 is CASSLAARNYGYTF. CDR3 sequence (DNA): TGTGCCAGCAGCTTAGCGGCCAGGAACTATGGCTACACCTTC.